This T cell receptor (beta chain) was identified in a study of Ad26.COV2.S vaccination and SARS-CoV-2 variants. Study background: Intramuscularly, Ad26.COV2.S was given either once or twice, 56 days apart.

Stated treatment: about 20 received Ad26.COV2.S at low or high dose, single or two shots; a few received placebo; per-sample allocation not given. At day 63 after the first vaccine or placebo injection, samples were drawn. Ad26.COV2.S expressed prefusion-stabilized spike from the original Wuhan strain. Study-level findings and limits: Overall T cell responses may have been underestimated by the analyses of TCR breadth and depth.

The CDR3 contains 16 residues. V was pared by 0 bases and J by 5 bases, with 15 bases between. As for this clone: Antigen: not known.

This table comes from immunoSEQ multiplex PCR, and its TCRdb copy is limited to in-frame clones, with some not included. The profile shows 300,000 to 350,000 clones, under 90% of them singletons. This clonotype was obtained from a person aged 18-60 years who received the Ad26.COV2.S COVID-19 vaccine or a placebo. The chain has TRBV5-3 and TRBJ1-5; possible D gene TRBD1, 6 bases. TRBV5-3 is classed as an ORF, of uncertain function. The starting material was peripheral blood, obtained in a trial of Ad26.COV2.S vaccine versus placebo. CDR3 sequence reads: CARSLEGGKDDQPQHF. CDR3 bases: TGTGCCAGAAGCTTGGAGGGGGGGAAGGACGATCAGCCCCAGCATTTT.